These 2 T cell receptor beta chains were sequenced from one sample in a study of cytomegalovirus exposure and HLA in healthy donors. PCR used 60 Vbeta primers and 13 Jbeta primers. The data were produced by immunoSEQ multiplex PCR, yet TCRdb's version contains in-frame clones alone and is incomplete. The profile shows tens of thousands of clones, around 80% of them singletons. Sequencing was done on a sample of PBMCs. The receptors derive from a man between 18 and 35 years old in good health and CMV-seronegative.

The chain recombines TRBV2 with TRBJ1-2, with unresolved D. Trimming stripped 4 bases from V and 14 bases from J, with 14 bases between. Germline assignment: CDR1 SNHLY and CDR2 FYNNEI. This CDR3 is built from 11 residues. In DNA, the CDR3 is TGTGCCAGCAGTGTTAAGGGAGATAGAACCTTC. Translation gives CASSVKGDRTF. Combining the CDR3 with reference TRBV2 and TRBJ1-2 gives the whole variable domain EPEVTQTPSHQVTQMGQEVILRCVPISNHLYFYWYRQILGQKVEFLVSFYNNEISEKSEIFDDQFSVERPDGSNFTLKIRSTKLEDSAMYFCASSVKGDRTFGSGTRLTVV.

The rearrangement links TRBV30 to TRBJ2-1; TRBD2 matches 8 bases. The V gene's germline CDR1 is GTSNPN and CDR2 SVGIG (reference sequence). The V segment lost 2 bases and the J segment 0 bases; nucleotides outside the gene matches: 3. The CDR3 consists of 15 residues. The CDR3 DNA reads TGTGCCTGGAGTAAGCGGGAGAGCTCCTACAATGAGCAGTTCTTC. Translated: CAWSKRESSYNEQFF.